These 10 T cell receptor beta chains were sequenced from one sample in a study of blood T cell repertoires in COVID-19. The table came from immunoSEQ multiplex PCR; TCRdb's copy has only in-frame clones and leaves some out. The sample records around 46,000 clones, more than 75% being singletons. Sequencing was carried out using peripheral blood. The receptor source for this set is a woman aged 80 or over with COVID-19, enrolled during active disease.

This sequence joins TRBV2 and TRBJ1-4, with D uncertain. The CDR3 covers 14 residues. CDR1 is SNHLY, CDR2 FYNNEI, per germline. V gave up 7 bases and J gave up 4 bases, with 13 bases separating them. CDR3 protein: CASNVARNNEKLFF. In nucleotides, the CDR3 is TGTGCCAGCAATGTGGCCAGGAATAATGAAAAACTGTTTTTT. The whole variable domain, filled in from reference TRBV2 and TRBJ1-4, reads EPEVTQTPSHQVTQMGQEVILRCVPISNHLYFYWYRQILGQKVEFLVSFYNNEISEKSEIFDDQFSVERPDGSNFTLKIRSTKLEDSAMYFCASNVARNNEKLFFGSGTQLSVL.

V gene TRBV9 combines with J gene TRBJ1-2, with 8 bases that match TRBD1. This CDR3 has 15 amino acids. The germline V gene has CDR1 SGDLS and CDR2 YYNGEE. V lost 0 bases and J lost 4; bases outside the gene matches: 5. The CDR3 loop reads CASSVGNDRGYGYTF. The CDR3 coding sequence is TGTGCCAGCAGCGTAGGAAACGACAGGGGCTATGGCTACACCTTC.

This clone was found once. The V gene is TRBV18, the J gene TRBJ1-1, with D perhaps matching TRBD1 (6 bases). The germline V gene has CDR1 KGHSH and CDR2 LQKENI. V was pared by 4 bases and J by 4 bases, with 13 bases between. CDR3 length: 14 amino acids. The CDR3: CASSLTGLTTEAFF. CDR3 DNA sequence: TGTGCCAGCTCACTAACAGGGTTGACCACTGAAGCTTTCTTT. Full variable domain (outside the CDR3, taken from reference TRBV18 and TRBJ1-1): NAGVMQNPRHLVRRRGQEARLRCSPMKGHSHVYWYRQLPEEGLKFMVYLQKENIIDESGMPKERFSAEFPKEGPSILRIQQVVRGDSAAYFCASSLTGLTTEAFFGQGTRLTVV.

The chain employs TRBV9 and TRBJ2-1; 9 positions match TRBD1. This CDR3 is built from 14 residues. With V trimmed by 3 bases and J by 5 bases, 3 bases remained unmatched. CDR1 is SGDLS and CDR2 is YYNGEE in the germline V gene. This chain's CDR3 is CASSAGTGNNEQFF. DNA for the CDR3: TGTGCCAGCAGCGCCGGGACAGGGAACAATGAGCAGTTCTTC.

The chain carries TRBV5-6 and TRBJ1-2; D remains unclear. Trimming pared 4 bases from V and 0 bases from J, leaving 4 bases between. There are 12 residues in the CDR3. Germline CDR1 SGHDT, CDR2 YYEEEE. The CDR3 DNA is TGTGCCAGCAGCCTTACTAACTATGGCTACACCTTC. Translation: CASSLTNYGYTF.

This chain connects TRBV7-8 to TRBJ2-3; D remains unclear. This CDR3 comprises 13 residues. From germline, CDR1 is SGHVS and CDR2 FQNEAQ. The V and J ends lost 3 bases and 1 base respectively, with 5 bases between them. This CDR3 reads CASSFSGTDTQYF. The CDR3 DNA follows: TGTGCCAGCAGCTTCTCCGGCACAGATACGCAGTATTTT.

V is TRBV5-1 and J is TRBJ1-1; 9 bases agree with TRBD1. This CDR3 spans 17 amino acids. Germline loops: CDR1 SGHRS, CDR2 YFSETQ. V shed 0 bases, J shed 4 bases, and the junction held 10 bases outside the gene matches. Here the CDR3 reads CASSLDGQGPGGTEAFF. CDR3 bases: TGCGCCAGCAGCTTGGACGGACAGGGGCCGGGGGGCACTGAAGCTTTCTTT.

This sequence joins TRBV15 and TRBJ2-5, with D possibly matching TRBD1 (6 bases). V lost 0 bases to trimming and J lost 4 bases, with 12 bases between them. Germline-derived CDR1 and CDR2 are LNHNV and YYDKDF (reference sequence). The length of the CDR3 is 15 residues. The CDR3 DNA follows: TGTGCCACCAGCAGAGAAGGGTGGGGGCGAGAGACCCAGTACTTC. Protein: CATSREGWGRETQYF.

The rearrangement joins TRBV7-2 to TRBJ1-1; D perhaps matches TRBD1 (5 bases). The CDR3 has 13 residues. The V end lost 5 bases, the J end lost 3 bases, and 10 bases lay between the germline ends. Germline CDR1 and CDR2: SGHTA and FQGNSA. The CDR3, as DNA: TGTGCCAGCAGCGCACAGGAATACACTGAAGCTTTCTTT. Translation: CASSAQEYTEAFF.

The table lists this clone with a count of one. This rearrangement joins TRBV30 to TRBJ2-3; TRBD2 matches at 10 bases. CDR3 length equals 15 residues. J was trimmed by 1 base and V by 2 bases; bases with no gene match: 3. In germline, CDR1 is GTSNPN, CDR2 SVGIG (reference sequence). DNA for the CDR3: TGTGCCTGGAGTATAGGACTAGCGGGCACAGATACGCAGTATTTT. The encoded protein is CAWSIGLAGTDTQYF.